What follows are 32 T cell receptor beta chains derived from one specimen sequenced in a study of blood T cells in healthy people across ages (dated by TCRdb to 2015 to 2017). The library came from 5' RACE. Sequencing instrument: Illumina HiSeq 2500. A second PCR of about 6 to 12 cycles was run with a J-beta primer mix and a sample-barcoded 5' primer. In-frame beta chains were kept once TCRdb had trimmed the public reads at Q25 with fastp and called clones with MiXCR. When rows share a CDR3 protein, they turn into one entry using the most common DNA and genes. For this sample the table gives about 1.5 million distinct CDR3 sequences, of which approximately 43% were detected only once. 4% of the sample belongs to the ten largest clones. Sequencing was done on a sample of blood. The receptors were gathered from a woman aged 18-30 years in good health.

As DNA, the CDR3 is TGTGCCAGCAGTCACCGGAACCCACATATCGATGAGCAGTACTTC. Its protein is CASSHRNPHIDEQYF. The rearrangement links TRBV6-6 to TRBJ2-7; the D is unclear. Trimming removed 5 bases from V and 7 bases from J, with 21 bases in between. This CDR3 region has 15 residues. Germline V lookup: CDR1 MNHNY, CDR2 SVGAGI (reference sequence).

This clonotype was seen more than once but under ten times. V and J are TRBV3-1 and TRBJ1-2, with TRBD1 matching 9 bases. Germline V gene data show CDR1 as LGHDT and CDR2 as YNNKEL (reference sequence). The length of the CDR3 is 13 residues. With V trimmed by 8 bases and J by 5 bases, 6 bases remained unmatched. CDR3 protein: CASGDRAGYGYTF. CDR3 in DNA: TGTGCCAGCGGGGACAGGGCAGGGTATGGCTACACCTTC. The complete variable domain, with remaining parts taken from reference TRBV3-1 and TRBJ1-2, reads DTAVSQTPKYLVTQMGNDKSIKCEQNLGHDTMYWYKQDSKKFLKIMFSYNNKELIINETVPNRFSPKSPDKAHLNLHINSLELGDSAVYFCASGDRAGYGYTFGSGTRLTVV.

The CDR3 protein is CASSNGRVYNEQFF. The CDR3 nucleotides are TGCGCCAGCAGCAACGGACGAGTCTACAATGAGCAGTTCTTC. This chain connects TRBV5-1 to TRBJ2-1; unclear D gene. The CDR3 contains 14 residues. Germline lookup yields CDR1 SGHRS and CDR2 YFSETQ. The V gene lost 4 bases and the J gene lost 3 bases, with 11 bases spanning the gap.

The gene calls are TRBV20-1 and TRBJ2-1; the match to TRBD2 covers 14 bases. Germline CDR1 reads DFQATT; CDR2 reads SNEGSKA (reference sequence). With V trimmed by 5 bases and J by 8 bases, 14 bases remained unmatched. This CDR3 has 17 residues. Here the CDR3 DNA reads TGCAGTGCTCATGTCCCGGGACTAGCGGGAGTTCAAGATGAGCAGTTCTTC. It encodes CSAHVPGLAGVQDEQFF.

The sample holds a few counts of this clonotype. V usage is TRBV5-1 and J usage is TRBJ2-3; the match to TRBD2 covers 8 bases. There are 15 residues in the CDR3. Germline V CDR1 and CDR2: SGHRS, YFSETQ. V shed 2 bases and J 4 bases; nucleotides not matched to a gene: 6. The CDR3 loop reads CASSFQRGQADTQYF. The CDR3 DNA is TGCGCCAGCAGCTTCCAGCGGGGGCAAGCAGATACGCAGTATTTT.

V gene TRBV7-9 combines with J gene TRBJ2-4; D is unresolved. This CDR3 comprises 14 residues. CDR1 is SEHNR and CDR2 is FQNEAQ in the germline V gene (reference sequence). V was shortened by 6 bases and J by 0 bases, with 9 bases between the two germline ends. The CDR3 loop is CASRDGLAKNIQYF. CDR3 DNA: TGTGCCAGCAGGGATGGATTAGCCAAAAACATTCAGTACTTC.

This clonotype was seen a few times. The chain has TRBV5-1 and TRBJ2-3, with D perhaps matching TRBD1 (6 bases). The CDR3 spans 16 residues. The V and J ends lost 3 bases and 3 bases respectively, with 17 bases between them. The germline gives CDR1 SGHRS, CDR2 YFSETQ. The CDR3 here is CASSWETGFGTDTQYF. Written as DNA, the CDR3 is TGCGCCAGCAGCTGGGAAACAGGGTTCGGGACAGATACGCAGTATTTT.

The CDR3 bases are TGCGCCAGCAGCCAAGTCCAGTCGACAGATACGCAGTATTTT. This codes for CASSQVQSTDTQYF. The J gene is TRBJ2-3, the V gene TRBV4-1; D unclear. V was pared by 1 base and J by 3 bases, with 8 bases between. This CDR3 region has 14 residues. In germline, CDR1 is MGHRA, CDR2 YSYEKL.

Regarding this clonotype: At one boundary the junction diverges from the germline segment, which might be a read error. The chain recombines TRBV27 with TRBJ2-3; 7 nucleotides align to TRBD2. Germline CDR1 and CDR2: MNHEY and SMNVEV (reference sequence). The CDR3 sequence is 15 residues long. The CDR3 sequence is CAGSFFGRRTDTQYF. The CDR3 DNA is TGTGCCGGCAGTTTCTTCGGGAGGCGCACAGATACGCAGTATTTT.

This rearrangement joins TRBV7-2 to TRBJ1-5; D is unclear. There are 15 residues in the CDR3. Germline values: CDR1 SGHTA, CDR2 FQGNSA. Trimming left V 1 base short and J 5 bases short, with 12 bases between. Here the CDR3 reads CASSLVPGRDQPQHF. CDR3 nucleotide sequence: TGTGCCAGCAGCTTAGTCCCAGGTAGGGATCAGCCCCAGCATTTT.

This chain links TRBV3-1 with TRBJ2-4; TRBD2 might be the D (6 bases). Germline CDR1 is LGHDT and CDR2 is YNNKEL (reference sequence). The CDR3 is 14 amino acids. Trimming stripped 1 base from V and 7 bases from J, with 11 bases between. CDR3 protein: CASSQAGELNIQYF. CDR3 bases: TGTGCCAGCAGCCAAGCGGGAGAATTGAACATTCAGTACTTC.

The gene calls are TRBV12-3 or TRBV12-4 and TRBJ2-1; D gene uncertain. The CDR3 is made up of 13 amino acids. Trimming took off 5 bases at V and 6 bases at J, with 11 bases between the two ends. CDR3 in amino acids: CASSVESFNEQFF. CDR3 nucleotide sequence: TGTGCCAGCAGTGTAGAGTCGTTCAATGAGCAGTTCTTC.

The gene calls are TRBV12-3 or TRBV12-4 and TRBJ2-4, with D hard to call. The CDR3 totals 13 residues. V lost 3 bases and J 5 bases, leaving 8 bases between the germline ends. The CDR3 protein is CASSFGRENIQYF. The CDR3 DNA sequence: TGTGCCAGCAGTTTTGGACGGGAAAACATTCAGTACTTC.

This clonotype appeared a few times. This sequence joins TRBV6-4 and TRBJ2-1; possibly TRBD2 for D (6 bases). The CDR3 length is 13 residues. The germline gives CDR1 MRHNA, CDR2 SNTAGT. Between the trimmed V and J ends, which lost 6 bases and 14 bases, there was a span of 20 bases. CDR3 residues: CASSDTWDSLKFF. The CDR3 DNA reads as TGTGCCAGCAGCGATACATGGGACTCCTTGAAGTTCTTC.

This clonotype was seen only once. Possible read error: a much larger clone is one base away. The rearrangement links TRBV12-3 or TRBV12-4 to TRBJ1-2; D remains unclear. The CDR3 contains 11 residues. Trimming pared 11 bases from V and 3 bases from J, leaving 10 bases between. CDR3 coding DNA: TGTGCCGGCAAGAGGCACTATGGCTACACCTTC. This encodes CAGKRHYGYTF.

This clonotype was observed a few times. The chain joins TRBV29-1 to TRBJ2-1; 10 positions match TRBD1. V was clipped by 6 bases and J by 0 bases; unmatched bases: 8. Looked up from germline, CDR1 is SQVTM and CDR2 is ANQGSEA. This CDR3 comprises 16 residues. This CDR3 reads CSVVPGQGSSYNEQFF. The CDR3 DNA reads as TGCAGCGTCGTCCCGGGACAGGGGAGCTCCTACAATGAGCAGTTCTTC.

Only one count was recorded for this clonotype. The chain combines TRBV7-2 with TRBJ1-5; D ambiguous. The CDR3 covers 15 residues. Trimming cost V 1 base and J 6 bases, with 13 bases left between them. Looked up from germline, CDR1 is SGHTA and CDR2 is FQGNSA. The chain's CDR3 is CASSLEARRGQPQHF. The CDR3 DNA follows: TGTGCCAGCAGCTTAGAGGCCAGGCGGGGTCAGCCCCAGCATTTT.

The chain couples TRBV6-2 or TRBV6-3 to TRBJ2-4; 10 bases are shared with TRBD1. The DNA end lines up better with TRBJ2-7; the J call may be wrong. The CDR3 is 15 amino acids. The germline V gene encodes CDR1 MNHEY and CDR2 SVGEGT. CDR3 region: CASSYSKGQGSEQYF. CDR3 nucleotides: TGTGCCAGCAGTTACTCCAAGGGACAGGGGTCCGAGCAGTACTTC.

In regard to this clonotype: This may come from a read error, since a much larger clone is one base off. This rearrangement joins TRBV6-5 to TRBJ1-2; D unresolved. Germline V gene data show CDR1 as MNHEY and CDR2 as SVGAGI. This CDR3 has 13 residues. The CDR3 region is CASGYAGSYGYTF. DNA for the CDR3: TGTGCCAGCGGTTACGCAGGTAGCTATGGCTACACCTTC.

The CDR3 sequence: CASSLMKHGGTTYNEQFF. The CDR3 DNA sequence: TGTGCCAGCAGCTTGATGAAGCATGGAGGGACTACCTACAATGAGCAGTTCTTC. J is TRBJ2-1 and V is TRBV7-9, with 7 bases that match TRBD2. In germline, CDR1 is SEHNR, CDR2 FQNEAQ (reference sequence). The CDR3 consists of 18 residues. V trimming: 3 bases; J trimming: 2 bases; junction bases outside the gene matches: 13.

This clonotype was picked up a small number of times. The V gene is TRBV12-3 or TRBV12-4, the J gene TRBJ2-1; 10 bases map to TRBD2. Losses at the gene ends were 3 bases for V and 8 bases for J; bases not matched to a gene: 7. This CDR3 region has 15 residues. DNA for the CDR3: TGTGCCAGCAGTTTCAAAACTAGCGGGATCGATGAGCAGTTCTTC. Its translation is CASSFKTSGIDEQFF.

CDR3 in amino acids: CASSQESLTTQYF. Here the CDR3 DNA reads TGTGCCAGCAGCCAAGAATCCCTAACAACGCAGTATTTT. This chain uses TRBV3-1 with TRBJ2-3; D gene ambiguous. The CDR3 runs 13 residues. CDR1 is LGHDT and CDR2 is YNNKEL in the germline V gene (reference sequence). V lost 0 bases, J lost 9 bases, and 10 bases lay in between.

The V gene is TRBV15, the J gene TRBJ2-7; D uncertain. The germline V gene encodes CDR1 LNHNV and CDR2 YYDKDF (reference sequence). Trimming cost V 1 base and J 1 base, with 8 bases left between them. This CDR3 spans 14 amino acids. CDR3 DNA: TGTGCCACCAGCAGAGTAGCACAGTCCTACGAGCAGTACTTC. It translates to CATSRVAQSYEQYF.

The chain couples TRBV15 to TRBJ2-1; D not certain. Germline V gene data show CDR1 as LNHNV and CDR2 as YYDKDF (reference sequence). This CDR3 has 17 amino acids. V lost 1 base to trimming and J lost 3 bases, with 16 bases between them. CDR3 nucleotides: TGTGCCACCAGCAGAGGCCCTGGAGCGAAACACTACAATGAGCAGTTCTTC. Translated, it gives CATSRGPGAKHYNEQFF.

This clonotype was detected only once. The genes are TRBV29-1 and TRBJ2-3; the match to TRBD1 covers 9 bases. This CDR3 spans 12 amino acids. Germline CDR1 and CDR2: SQVTM and ANQGSEA. For the CDR3, the DNA is TGCGTTACAGGGGGCGGAGAGGATACGCAGTATTTT. Protein: CVTGGGEDTQYF.

This clonotype turned up a few times. A much more abundant neighbour one base away suggests this may be a read error. The chain joins TRBV12-3 or TRBV12-4 to TRBJ2-1; TRBD1 matches at 9 bases. The CDR3 extends over 18 amino acids. Losses at the gene ends were 2 bases for V and 13 bases for J; bases not matched to a gene: 21. CDR3 DNA: TGTGCCAGCAGTTTAAGCGGCCTTAGGACAGGGGCCCAAGAGACCCAGTTCTTC. It is translated as CASSLSGLRTGAQETQFF.

In its sample, this clonotype was seen many times. The rearrangement joins TRBV5-4 to TRBJ2-1, with D uncertain. The CDR3 consists of 12 residues. Germline assignment: CDR1 SGHNT and CDR2 YYREEE (reference sequence). Trimming left V 1 base short and J 7 bases short, with 6 bases between. For the CDR3, the DNA is TGTGCCAGCAGCTTGCAAGCAAATGAGCAGTTCTTC. Protein product: CASSLQANEQFF.

The chain is built from TRBV12-3 or TRBV12-4 and TRBJ1-2; tentative D call: TRBD1 (5 bases). The CDR3 has 15 residues. With 2 bases removed from V and 2 bases from J, the gap between germline ends came to 12 bases. The CDR3 sequence: CASSLFWDGNYGYTF. For the CDR3, the DNA is TGTGCCAGCAGTTTATTTTGGGACGGGAACTATGGCTACACCTTC.

This clonotype was counted only a few times. The CDR3 here is CASSQTPFVPQHF. The CDR3 DNA follows: TGCGCCAGCAGCCAAACCCCCTTTGTGCCCCAGCATTTT. The V and J genes are TRBV4-1 and TRBJ1-5; D is ambiguous. The V end was cut by 2 bases, the J end by 9 bases, with 11 bases between. This CDR3 spans 13 amino acids. Germline CDR1 reads MGHRA; CDR2 reads YSYEKL.

This clonotype turned up a few times. The gene calls are TRBV11-3 and TRBJ2-7; D perhaps matches TRBD1 (5 bases). Germline V CDR1 and CDR2: SGHNT, YENEEA. The CDR3 contains 13 residues. The ends were cut back, 6 bases at V and 5 bases at J, with 14 bases in the middle. CDR3 bases: TGTGCCAGCAGTCAAGGACAATATCACGAGCAGTACTTC. Translation gives CASSQGQYHEQYF.

The chain employs TRBV7-2 and TRBJ2-3; TRBD2 agrees at 10 bases. The CDR3 is made up of 18 amino acids. J was trimmed by 0 bases and V by 4 bases; bases with no gene match: 10. Germline loops: CDR1 SGHTA, CDR2 FQGNSA. This chain's CDR3 is CASSSYVIAGGSTDTQYF. CDR3 DNA: TGTGCCAGCAGCTCCTATGTGATAGCGGGGGGCAGCACAGATACGCAGTATTTT.

This clonotype was observed a few times. The chain carries TRBV11-2 and TRBJ2-3; D is possibly TRBD2 (5 bases). The germline gives CDR1 SGHAT, CDR2 FQNNGV. The CDR3 has 14 amino acids. V lost 7 bases to trimming and J lost 0 bases, with 11 bases between them. The CDR3 DNA reads as TGTGCCAGCAATGGCCGGACTAGCACAGATACGCAGTATTTT. It is translated as CASNGRTSTDTQYF.